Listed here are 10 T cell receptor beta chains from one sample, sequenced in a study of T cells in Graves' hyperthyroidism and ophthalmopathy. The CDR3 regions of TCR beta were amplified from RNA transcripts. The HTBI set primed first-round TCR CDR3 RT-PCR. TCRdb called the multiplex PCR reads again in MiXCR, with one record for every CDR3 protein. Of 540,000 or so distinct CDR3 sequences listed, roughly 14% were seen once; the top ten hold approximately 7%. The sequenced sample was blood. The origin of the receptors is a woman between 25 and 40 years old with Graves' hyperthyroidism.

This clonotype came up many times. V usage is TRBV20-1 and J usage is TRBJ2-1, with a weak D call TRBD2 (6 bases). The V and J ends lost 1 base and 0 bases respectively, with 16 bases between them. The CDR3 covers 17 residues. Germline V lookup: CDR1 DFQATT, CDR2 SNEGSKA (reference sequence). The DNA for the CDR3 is TGCAGTGCTAGAGTTCGAATGAGGGACTCCTCCTACAATGAGCAGTTCTTC. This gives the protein CSARVRMRDSSYNEQFF.

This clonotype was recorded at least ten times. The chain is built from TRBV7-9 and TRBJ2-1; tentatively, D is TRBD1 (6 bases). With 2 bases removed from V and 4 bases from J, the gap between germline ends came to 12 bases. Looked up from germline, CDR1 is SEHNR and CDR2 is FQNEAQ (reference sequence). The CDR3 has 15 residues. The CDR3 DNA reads TGTGCCAGCAGCTTACTCCAGGGGATGTACAATGAGCAGTTCTTC. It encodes CASSLLQGMYNEQFF.

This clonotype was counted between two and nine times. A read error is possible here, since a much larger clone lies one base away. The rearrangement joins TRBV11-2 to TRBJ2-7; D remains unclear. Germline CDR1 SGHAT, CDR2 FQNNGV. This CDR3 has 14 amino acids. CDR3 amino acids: CAGSLDLRVYEQYF. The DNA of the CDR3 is TGTGCCGGCAGCTTAGATCTAAGGGTTTACGAGCAGTACTTC.

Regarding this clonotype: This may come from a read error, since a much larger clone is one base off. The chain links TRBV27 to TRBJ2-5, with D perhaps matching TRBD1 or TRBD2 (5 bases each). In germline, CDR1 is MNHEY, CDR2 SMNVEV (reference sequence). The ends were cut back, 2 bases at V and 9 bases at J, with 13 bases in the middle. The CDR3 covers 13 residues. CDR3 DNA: TGTGCCAGCAGTTTAAAGGGGTCGGAGGCCCAGTACTTC. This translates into CASSLKGSEAQYF.

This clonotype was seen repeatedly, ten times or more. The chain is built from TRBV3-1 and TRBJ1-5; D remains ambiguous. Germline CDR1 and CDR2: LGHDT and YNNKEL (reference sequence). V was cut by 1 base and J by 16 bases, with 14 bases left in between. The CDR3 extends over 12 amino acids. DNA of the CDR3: TGTGCCAGCAGCCAAGGAAGTGGAACACCACATTTT. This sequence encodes CASSQGSGTPHF.

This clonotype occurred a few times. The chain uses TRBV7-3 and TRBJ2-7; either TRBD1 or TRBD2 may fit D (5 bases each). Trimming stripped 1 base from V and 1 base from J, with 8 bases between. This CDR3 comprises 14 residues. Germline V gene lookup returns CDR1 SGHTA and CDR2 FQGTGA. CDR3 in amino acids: CASSLMGESYEQYF. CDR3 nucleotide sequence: TGTGCCAGCAGCTTAATGGGGGAATCCTACGAGCAGTACTTC.

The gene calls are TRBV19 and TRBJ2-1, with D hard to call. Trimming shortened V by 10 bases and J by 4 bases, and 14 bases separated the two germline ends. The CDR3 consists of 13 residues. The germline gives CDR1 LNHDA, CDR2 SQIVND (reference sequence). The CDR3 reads CATGRTQYNEQFF. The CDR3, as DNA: TGTGCCACCGGTAGAACGCAATACAATGAGCAGTTCTTC. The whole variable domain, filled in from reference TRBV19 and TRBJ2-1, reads DGGITQSPKYLFRKEGQNVTLSCEQNLNHDAMYWYRQDPGQGLRLIYYSQIVNDFQKGDIAEGYSVSREKKESFPLTVTSAQKNPTAFYLCATGRTQYNEQFFGPGTRLTVL.

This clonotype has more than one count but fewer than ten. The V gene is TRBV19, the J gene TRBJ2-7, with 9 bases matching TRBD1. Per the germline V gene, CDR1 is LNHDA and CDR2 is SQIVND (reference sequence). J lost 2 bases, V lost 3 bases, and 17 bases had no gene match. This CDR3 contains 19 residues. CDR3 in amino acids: CASSMDGPGQGVGPYEQYF. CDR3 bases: TGTGCCAGTAGTATGGACGGGCCGGGACAGGGAGTCGGTCCCTACGAGCAGTACTTC.

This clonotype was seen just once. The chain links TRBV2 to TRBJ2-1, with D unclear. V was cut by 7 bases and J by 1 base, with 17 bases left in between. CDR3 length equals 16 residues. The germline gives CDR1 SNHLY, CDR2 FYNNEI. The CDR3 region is CASNSPDRVSYNEQFF. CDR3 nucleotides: TGTGCCAGCAATAGTCCCGACCGGGTTTCCTACAATGAGCAGTTCTTC.

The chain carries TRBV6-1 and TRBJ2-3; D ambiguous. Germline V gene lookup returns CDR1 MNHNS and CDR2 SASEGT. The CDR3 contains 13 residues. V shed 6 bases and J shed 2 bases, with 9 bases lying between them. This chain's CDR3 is CASRRGVTDTQYF. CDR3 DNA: TGTGCCAGCAGACGAGGTGTCACAGATACGCAGTATTTT.